These 8 T cell receptor beta chains were all obtained from the same sample, sequenced in a study of T cell responses to AZD1222 COVID-19 vaccine. Only in-frame clones appear in the TCRdb table, and some are missing; sequencing was by immunoSEQ multiplex PCR. The sample shows about 99,000 clones, roughly nine tenths of them seen only once. Material: peripheral blood, obtained 28 days after the second AZD1222 dose. Receptors were obtained from an adult who received the AZD1222 COVID-19 vaccine.

Only one count was recorded for this clone. This chain links TRBV12-3 or TRBV12-4 with TRBJ1-1; the D is unclear. Deletions cut 2 bases from V and 0 bases from J, with 4 bases between. The CDR3 length is 13 residues. CDR3 sequence reads: CASSLQMNTEAFF. CDR3 DNA: TGTGCCAGCAGTTTACAGATGAACACTGAAGCTTTCTTT.

The rearrangement links TRBV19 to TRBJ1-1, with 7 bases that match TRBD1. The CDR3 is 13 amino acids. V trimming: 9 bases; J trimming: 1 base; junction bases outside the gene matches: 5. Germline values: CDR1 LNHDA, CDR2 SQIVND (reference sequence). CDR3 amino acids: CASADRRNTEAFF. CDR3 DNA: TGTGCCAGCGCGGACAGGAGGAACACTGAAGCTTTCTTT.

The rearrangement links TRBV28 to TRBJ1-5, with D perhaps TRBD1 (5 bases). Per germline, CDR1 MDHEN and CDR2 SYDVKM. V gave up 7 bases and J gave up 3 bases, with 13 bases separating them. The CDR3 consists of 14 residues. The CDR3: CASKHGQINQPQHF. CDR3 in DNA: TGTGCCAGCAAACACGGACAAATCAATCAGCCCCAGCATTTT.

The J gene is TRBJ1-1, the V gene TRBV29-1, with a weak D call TRBD1 (5 bases). V was pared by 7 bases and J by 6 bases, with 18 bases between. The germline CDR1 and CDR2 sequences are SQVTM and ANQGSEA. The CDR3 has 13 amino acids. The CDR3 here is CSGARGSGAEAFF. CDR3 DNA sequence: TGCAGCGGTGCGAGGGGATCGGGAGCTGAAGCTTTCTTT.

The CDR3 DNA follows: TGTGCCAGCAGCTCGAAAGGGAGGGGGAATGGCTACACCTTC. Its protein product is CASSSKGRGNGYTF. This chain joins TRBV5-6 and TRBJ1-2; weak D call: TRBD1 (6 bases). This CDR3 is built from 14 residues. V gave up 3 bases and J gave up 6 bases, with 15 bases separating them. Per the germline V gene, CDR1 is SGHDT and CDR2 is YYEEEE.

This clone was detected only a few times. This rearrangement joins TRBV7-2 to TRBJ2-3; D perhaps matches TRBD2 (6 bases). Germline V gene sequence: CDR1 SGHTA, CDR2 FQGNSA. This CDR3 is built from 15 residues. V was trimmed by 5 bases and J by 0 bases, leaving 12 bases between them. CDR3 in amino acids: CASSPDYLSTDTQYF. CDR3 nucleotides: TGTGCCAGCAGCCCGGACTACCTTAGCACAGATACGCAGTATTTT.

V gene TRBV7-3 combines with J gene TRBJ2-5; no definite D call. Between the trimmed V and J ends, which lost 5 bases and 9 bases, there was a span of 16 bases. Germline values: CDR1 SGHTA, CDR2 FQGTGA. CDR3 length equals 13 residues. The CDR3: CASSPTPDAAQYF. The CDR3 nucleotides are TGTGCCAGCAGCCCAACACCGGACGCTGCCCAGTACTTC.

The chain uses TRBV5-4 and TRBJ2-6; D may be TRBD2 (7 bases). Trimming cost V 4 bases and J 0 bases, with 17 bases left between them. This CDR3 is 18 amino acids long. From germline, CDR1 is SGHNT and CDR2 YYREEE (reference sequence). The CDR3 nucleotides are TGTGCCAGCAGCCCCTCGGGGGGCAGGACCTCTGGGGCCAACGTCCTGACTTTC. Protein product: CASSPSGGRTSGANVLTF.